These 8 T cell receptor beta chains came from one sample sequenced in a study of blood T cell repertoires in COVID-19. Repertoires were generated with immunoSEQ multiplex PCR, while TCRdb's copy carries only in-frame clones and drops some. The data contain under 300,000 clones, under 90% of them singletons. The specimen sequenced was peripheral blood. Source of these receptors: a middle-aged woman who had recovered from COVID-19.

The CDR3 DNA sequence: TGTGCCAGTAGTATCTGGGACAGGGCGAATTATGGCTACACCTTC. It specifies CASSIWDRANYGYTF. The chain recombines TRBV19 with TRBJ1-2; 9 bases match TRBD1. This CDR3 is 15 amino acids long. Trimming cost V 3 bases and J 5 bases; bases outside gene matches: 7. CDR1 LNHDA and CDR2 SQIVND come from the germline V gene (reference sequence).

This clone has more than one count but fewer than ten. The chain recombines TRBV7-9 with TRBJ2-3; D is unresolved. Trimming took off 4 bases at V and 7 bases at J, with 12 bases between the two ends. Germline CDR1 is SEHNR and CDR2 is FQNEAQ (reference sequence). The CDR3 extends over 13 amino acids. The CDR3 DNA reads TGTGCCAGCAGCTCGGCGGATTGGAATACGCAGTATTTT. Protein: CASSSADWNTQYF.

The chain recombines TRBV2 with TRBJ2-2, with 10 nucleotides matching TRBD2. Germline V lookup: CDR1 SNHLY, CDR2 FYNNEI. Losses at the gene ends were 11 bases for V and 5 bases for J; bases not matched to a gene: 8. The CDR3 runs 14 residues. The CDR3, as DNA: TGTGCCGGGGGGGGTAGCGGGAGGACCGGGGAGCTGTTTTTT. Its translation: CAGGGSGRTGELFF.

The rearrangement joins TRBV9 to TRBJ2-2, with 7 bases fitting TRBD2. The CDR3 totals 17 residues. The germline V gene encodes CDR1 SGDLS and CDR2 YYNGEE. With V trimmed by 2 bases and J by 2 bases, 9 bases remained unmatched. As DNA, the CDR3 is TGTGCCAGCAGCGTTGGGGGAGGGCCTAGAAACACCGGGGAGCTGTTTTTT. Translating gives CASSVGGGPRNTGELFF. The full variable domain, its missing parts supplied by reference TRBV9 and TRBJ2-2, is DSGVTQTPKHLITATGQRVTLRCSPRSGDLSVYWYQQSLDQGLQFLIQYYNGEERAKGNILERFSAQQFPDLHSELNLSSLELGDSALYFCASSVGGGPRNTGELFFGEGSRLTVL.

The gene calls are TRBV7-9 and TRBJ1-2; 8 bases map to TRBD1. Looked up from germline, CDR1 is SEHNR and CDR2 is FQNEAQ (reference sequence). V shed 5 bases, J shed 7 bases, and the junction held 9 bases outside the gene matches. This CDR3 has 14 residues. The DNA of the CDR3 is TGTGCCAGCAGCCCCGGGGTCAGGGGGCTTGGCTACACCTTC. This translates into CASSPGVRGLGYTF.

The chain employs TRBV6-5 and TRBJ1-2; TRBD1 agrees at 7 bases. Germline CDR1 reads MNHEY; CDR2 reads SVGAGI. CDR3 length: 15 residues. With 2 bases clipped from V and 8 bases from J, the junction kept 11 bases outside the gene matches. The CDR3 nucleotides are TGTGCCAGCAGTTACCGTGATGGAGGGGGCGGGGGCTACACCTTC. Translating it yields CASSYRDGGGGGYTF.

The CDR3, as DNA: TGTGCCAGCAGTGAGGGATGGGGCGGTTCTTCGGATACGCAGTATTTT. Protein sequence: CASSEGWGGSSDTQYF. The V and J genes are TRBV6-1 and TRBJ2-3; TRBD1 is a possible D gene (5 bases). The CDR3 has 16 residues. Germline V gene data show CDR1 as MNHNS and CDR2 as SASEGT. V was pared by 3 bases and J by 6 bases, with 19 bases between.

The chain links TRBV30 to TRBJ2-2, with a weak D call TRBD2 (6 bases). The CDR3 is made up of 14 amino acids. The germline gives CDR1 GTSNPN, CDR2 SVGIG (reference sequence). The V end was cut by 3 bases, the J end by 5 bases, with 13 bases between. CDR3 region: CAWSGDSTTGELFF. The CDR3 nucleotides read TGTGCCTGGAGCGGGGACTCGACTACCGGGGAGCTGTTTTTT.